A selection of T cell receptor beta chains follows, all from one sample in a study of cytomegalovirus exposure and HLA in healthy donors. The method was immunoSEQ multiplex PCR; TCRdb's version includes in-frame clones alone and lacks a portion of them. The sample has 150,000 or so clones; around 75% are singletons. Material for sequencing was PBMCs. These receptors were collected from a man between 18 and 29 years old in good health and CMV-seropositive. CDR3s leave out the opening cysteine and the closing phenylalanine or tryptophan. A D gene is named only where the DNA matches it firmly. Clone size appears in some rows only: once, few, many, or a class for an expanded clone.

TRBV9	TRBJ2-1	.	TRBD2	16	ASSSGTSGTILYNEQF
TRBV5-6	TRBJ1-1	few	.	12	ASSYPLLNTEAF
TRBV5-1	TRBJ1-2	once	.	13	ASSLGSGEDYGYT
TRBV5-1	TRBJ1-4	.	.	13	ASSSTGRSNEKLF
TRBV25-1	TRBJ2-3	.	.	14	ASSDSAGVNTDTQY
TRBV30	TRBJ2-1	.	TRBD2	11	AWSSGEYNEQF
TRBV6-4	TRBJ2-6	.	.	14	ASSDSGGAGANVLT
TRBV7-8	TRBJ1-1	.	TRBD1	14	ASSFPLTGGNTEAF
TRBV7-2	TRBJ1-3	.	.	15	ASSLGGREFWGNTIY
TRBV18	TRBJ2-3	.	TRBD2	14	ASSEAAAGPTDTQY
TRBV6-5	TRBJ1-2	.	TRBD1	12	ASRGDRESLGYT
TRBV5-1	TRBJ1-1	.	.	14	ASSLGAGAVNTEAF
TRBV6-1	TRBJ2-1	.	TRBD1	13	ASSEAEQGADEQF
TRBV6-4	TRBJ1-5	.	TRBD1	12	ARGDRADNQPQH
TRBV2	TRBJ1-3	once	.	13	ASSRDSISGNTIY
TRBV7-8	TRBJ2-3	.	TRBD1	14	ASSLRTGGRTDTQY
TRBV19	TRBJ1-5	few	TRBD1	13	ASSITGGRSQPQH
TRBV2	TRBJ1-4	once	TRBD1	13	ARRSRDSLNEKLF
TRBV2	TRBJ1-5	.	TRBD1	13	ASSRSGGDNQPQH
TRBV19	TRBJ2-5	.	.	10	ASSPSRETQY
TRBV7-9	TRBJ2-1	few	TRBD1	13	ASSTGQGAYNEQF
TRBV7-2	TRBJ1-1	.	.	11	ASRKQENTEAF
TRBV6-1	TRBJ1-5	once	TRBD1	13	ASSTGAQRNQPQH
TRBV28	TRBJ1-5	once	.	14	ATSRLGRQVDQPQH
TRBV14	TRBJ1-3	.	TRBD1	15	ASSQVIWTGGGNTIY
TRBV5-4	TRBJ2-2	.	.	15	ASSLDGAVRSTGELF
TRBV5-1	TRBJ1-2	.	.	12	ASSLEGANYGYT
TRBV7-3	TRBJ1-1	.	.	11	ASSPGMNTEAF
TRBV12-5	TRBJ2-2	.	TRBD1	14	ASGSGTGGITGELF
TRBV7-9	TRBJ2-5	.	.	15	ASSFTLQGIQKETQY
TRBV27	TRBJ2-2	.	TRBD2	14	ASRNPAGGPAGELF
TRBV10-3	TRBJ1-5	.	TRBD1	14	AISQTGGSSNQPQH
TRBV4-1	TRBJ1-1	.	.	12	ASSQEGRYTEAF
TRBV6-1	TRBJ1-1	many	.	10	ASSDLPHEAF
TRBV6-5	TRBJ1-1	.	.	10	ASSYSTGEAF
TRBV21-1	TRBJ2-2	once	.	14	ASSNPDGKNTGELF
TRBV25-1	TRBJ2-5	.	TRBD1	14	ASSESVDRVWETQY
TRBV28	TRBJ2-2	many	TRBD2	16	ASSPGLAGRQKTGELF
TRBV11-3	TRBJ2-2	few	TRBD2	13	ASSLGSGGTGELF
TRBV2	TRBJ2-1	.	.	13	ASSGPRRAGNEQF
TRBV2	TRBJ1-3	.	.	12	ASSARGSGNTIY
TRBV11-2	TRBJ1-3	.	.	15	ASSLDLAGPSGNTIY
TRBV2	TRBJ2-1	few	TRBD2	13	ASKGLAGAYNEQF
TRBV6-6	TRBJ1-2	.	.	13	ASSYGGNPFYGYT
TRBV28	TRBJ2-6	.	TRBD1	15	ASGLGTGALGANVLT
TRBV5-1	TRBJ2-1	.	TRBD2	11	ASSPGGWDEQF
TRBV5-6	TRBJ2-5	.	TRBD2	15	ASSKGLLAGVEETQY
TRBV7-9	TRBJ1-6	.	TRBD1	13	ASTTQGLDNSPLH